This entry lists 7 T cell receptor beta chains sequenced from one sample in a study of breast tumors, draining lymph nodes, adjacent tissues. TCRdb ran MiXCR on the multiplex PCR reads and lists one entry per CDR3 protein. This repertoire shows 130,000 or so distinct CDR3 sequences, approximately 32% found once; its top ten account for around 2.3%. The lymph nodes were axillary draining lymph nodes from breast cancer patients. The specimen was axillary lymph node tissue. These receptor sequences come from a female donor with breast cancer. Some clones in this sample may be carry-over from other donors' samples.

The rearrangement links TRBV7-9 to TRBJ2-7; 8 bases are a match to TRBD1. Germline CDR1 SEHNR, CDR2 FQNEAQ (reference sequence). The CDR3 has 14 residues. The CDR3 DNA sequence: TGCGCCAGCAGCCGGGACAGGACCACCTACGAGCAGTACGTC. It codes for CASSRDRTTYEQYV.

This clonotype was seen at least ten times. The V call is TRBV9, the J call TRBJ2-1; a possible D gene is TRBD2 (7 bases). V lost 6 bases, J lost 0 bases, and 13 bases lay in between. The germline V gene has CDR1 SGDLS and CDR2 YYNGEE. The CDR3 loop spans 15 amino acids. CDR3 sequence reads: CASTLGGGSYNEQFF. The CDR3 coding sequence is TGTGCCAGCACCCTAGGGGGGGGCTCCTACAATGAGCAGTTCTTC.

This clonotype was seen ten or more times. The chain uses TRBV7-9 and TRBJ1-6, with D hard to call. V was shortened by 4 bases and J by 13 bases, with 20 bases between the two germline ends. Germline CDR1 SEHNR, CDR2 FQNEAQ (reference sequence). CDR3 length equals 15 residues. The CDR3, as DNA: TGTGCCAGCAGCTCGGTTACGGAGCTGAAAGCGCCCCTCCACTTT. It specifies CASSSVTELKAPLHF.

This clonotype has ten or more counts. The chain is built from TRBV6-1 and TRBJ1-3; no definite D call. Per the germline V gene, CDR1 is MNHNS and CDR2 is SASEGT. Trimming removed 2 bases from V and 4 bases from J, with 3 bases in between. The CDR3 has 12 residues. CDR3: CASSERGNTIYF. CDR3 bases: TGTGCCAGCAGTGAAAGAGGAAACACCATATATTTT.

This clonotype came up a few times. A much larger clone sits a single nucleotide away, making a read error possible. V gene TRBV6-6 combines with J gene TRBJ2-7, with D unclear. Germline-derived CDR1 and CDR2 are MNHNY and SVGAGI (reference sequence). The CDR3 spans 17 residues. V shed 4 bases and J shed 2 bases, with 21 bases lying between them. The chain's CDR3 is CASSSSREGQAAYEQYV. DNA for the CDR3: TGTGCCAGCAGTTCCTCGCGAGAAGGGCAGGCGGCCTACGAGCAGTACGTC.

V gene TRBV7-2 combines with J gene TRBJ2-3; perhaps TRBD2 as D (5 bases). The CDR3 is 15 residues long. Germline assignment: CDR1 SGHTA and CDR2 FQGNSA. Trimming took 3 bases from V and 4 from J, leaving 14 bases between them. The CDR3 nucleotides are TGTGCCAGCAGCTTTGACTATATGGTGCCAGATACGCAGTATTTT. Its translation is CASSFDYMVPDTQYF. The whole variable domain, remainder taken from reference TRBV7-2 and TRBJ2-3, is GAGVSQSPSNKVTEKGKDVELRCDPISGHTALYWYRQSLGQGLEFLIYFQGNSAPDKSGLPSDRFSAERTGGSVSTLTIQRTQQEDSAVYLCASSFDYMVPDTQYFGPGTRLTVL.

This clonotype turned up a few times. Given a much more abundant clone one base away, this may be a read error. The DNA of the CDR3 is TGTGCCAGCAGTCATGGCAGTCCCTATGGCTACACCTTC. As protein: CASSHGSPYGYTF. This sequence joins TRBV6-6 and TRBJ1-2; D is unclear. The CDR3 is 13 residues long. The germline V gene encodes CDR1 MNHNY and CDR2 SVGAGI (reference sequence). V lost 5 bases to trimming and J lost 4 bases, with 11 bases between them.